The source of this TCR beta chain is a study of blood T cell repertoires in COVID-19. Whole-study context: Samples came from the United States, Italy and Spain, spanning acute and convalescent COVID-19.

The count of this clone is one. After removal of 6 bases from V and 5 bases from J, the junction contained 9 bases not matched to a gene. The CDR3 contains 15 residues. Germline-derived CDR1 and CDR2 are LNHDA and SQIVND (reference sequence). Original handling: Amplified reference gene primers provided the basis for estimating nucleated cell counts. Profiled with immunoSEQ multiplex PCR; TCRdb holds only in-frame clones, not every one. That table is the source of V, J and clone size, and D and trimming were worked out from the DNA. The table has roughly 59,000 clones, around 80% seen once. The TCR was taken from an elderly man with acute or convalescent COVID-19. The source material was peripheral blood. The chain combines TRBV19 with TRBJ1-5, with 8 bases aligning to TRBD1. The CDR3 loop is CASRPPGGAHQPQHF. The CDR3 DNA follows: TGTGCCAGTAGACCCCCAGGGGGCGCGCATCAGCCCCAGCATTTT. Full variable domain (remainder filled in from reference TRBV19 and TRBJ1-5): DGGITQSPKYLFRKEGQNVTLSCEQNLNHDAMYWYRQDPGQGLRLIYYSQIVNDFQKGDIAEGYSVSREKKESFPLTVTSAQKNPTAFYLCASRPPGGAHQPQHFGDGTRLSIL.